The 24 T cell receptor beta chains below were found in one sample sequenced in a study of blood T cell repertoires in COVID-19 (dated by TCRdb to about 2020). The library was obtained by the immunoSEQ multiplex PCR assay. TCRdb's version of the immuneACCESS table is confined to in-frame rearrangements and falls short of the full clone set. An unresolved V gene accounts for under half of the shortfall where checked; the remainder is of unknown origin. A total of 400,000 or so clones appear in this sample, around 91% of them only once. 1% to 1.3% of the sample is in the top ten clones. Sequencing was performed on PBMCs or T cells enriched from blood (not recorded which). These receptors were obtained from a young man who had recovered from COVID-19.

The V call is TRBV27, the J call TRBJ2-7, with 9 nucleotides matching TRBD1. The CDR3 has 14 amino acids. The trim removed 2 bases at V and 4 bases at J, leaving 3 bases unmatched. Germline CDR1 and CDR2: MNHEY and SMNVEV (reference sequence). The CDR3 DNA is TGTGCCAGCAGTTTAGGACAGGGGAGATACGAGCAGTACTTC. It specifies CASSLGQGRYEQYF.

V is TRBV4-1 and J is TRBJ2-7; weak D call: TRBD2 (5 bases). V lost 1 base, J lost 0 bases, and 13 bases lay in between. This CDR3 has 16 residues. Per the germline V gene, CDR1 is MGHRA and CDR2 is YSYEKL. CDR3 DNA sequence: TGCGCCAGCAGCCAAGGGGGAGTCGGACCCTCCTACGAGCAGTACTTC. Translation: CASSQGGVGPSYEQYF.

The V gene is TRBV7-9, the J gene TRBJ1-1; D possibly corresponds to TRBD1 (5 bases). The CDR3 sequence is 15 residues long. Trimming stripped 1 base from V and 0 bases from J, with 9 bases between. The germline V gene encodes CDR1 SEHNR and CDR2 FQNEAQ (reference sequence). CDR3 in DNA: TGTGCCAGCAGCTTAGTCCCGGGGGTGAACACTGAAGCTTTCTTT. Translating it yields CASSLVPGVNTEAFF.

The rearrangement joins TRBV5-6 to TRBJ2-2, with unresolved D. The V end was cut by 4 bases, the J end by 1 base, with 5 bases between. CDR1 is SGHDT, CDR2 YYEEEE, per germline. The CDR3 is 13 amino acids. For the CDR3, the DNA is TGTGCCAGCAGCCACGGGAACACCGGGGAGCTGTTTTTT. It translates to CASSHGNTGELFF.

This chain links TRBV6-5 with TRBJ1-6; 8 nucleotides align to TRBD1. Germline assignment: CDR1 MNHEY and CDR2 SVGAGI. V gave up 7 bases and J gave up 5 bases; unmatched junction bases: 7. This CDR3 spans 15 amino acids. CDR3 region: CASTPDRGDNSPLHF. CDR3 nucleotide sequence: TGTGCCAGCACCCCAGACAGGGGCGATAATTCACCCCTCCACTTT.

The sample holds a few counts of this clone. CDR3 bases: TGTGCCGGAGCGGGACGTGACAACGAGCAGTACTTC. It specifies CAGAGRDNEQYF. J is TRBJ2-7 and V is TRBV28; 7 positions agree with TRBD2. Germline CDR1 MDHEN, CDR2 SYDVKM. Trimming cost V 11 bases and J 5 bases; bases outside gene matches: 9. The CDR3 sequence is 12 residues long.

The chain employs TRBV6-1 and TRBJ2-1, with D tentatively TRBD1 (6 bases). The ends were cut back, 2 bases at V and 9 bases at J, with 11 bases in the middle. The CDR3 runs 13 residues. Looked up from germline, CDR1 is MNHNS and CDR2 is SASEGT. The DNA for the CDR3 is TGTGCCAGCAGTGAATCCAGGGGCATTGAGCAGTTCTTC. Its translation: CASSESRGIEQFF.

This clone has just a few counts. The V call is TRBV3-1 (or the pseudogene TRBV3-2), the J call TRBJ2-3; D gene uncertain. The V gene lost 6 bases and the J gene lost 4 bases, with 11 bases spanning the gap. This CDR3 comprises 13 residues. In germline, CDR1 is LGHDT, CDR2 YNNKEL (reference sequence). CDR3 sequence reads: CASSLIGSDTQYF. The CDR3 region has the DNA TGTGCCAGCAGTCTGATCGGGTCAGATACGCAGTATTTT.

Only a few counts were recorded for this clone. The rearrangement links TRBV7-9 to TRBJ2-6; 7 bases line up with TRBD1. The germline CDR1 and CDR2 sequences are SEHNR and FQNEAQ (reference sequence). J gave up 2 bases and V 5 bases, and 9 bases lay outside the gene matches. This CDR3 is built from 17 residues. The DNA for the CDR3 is TGTGCCAGCAGCCCTAACCTTGACAGGGCTGGGGCCAACGTCCTGACTTTC. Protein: CASSPNLDRAGANVLTF.

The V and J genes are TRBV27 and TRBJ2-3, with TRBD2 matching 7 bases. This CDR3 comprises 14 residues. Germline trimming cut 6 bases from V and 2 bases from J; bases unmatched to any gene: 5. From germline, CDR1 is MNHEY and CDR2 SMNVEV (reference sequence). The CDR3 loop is CASRPSGVTDTQYF. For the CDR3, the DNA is TGTGCCAGCAGACCTAGCGGAGTCACAGATACGCAGTATTTT.

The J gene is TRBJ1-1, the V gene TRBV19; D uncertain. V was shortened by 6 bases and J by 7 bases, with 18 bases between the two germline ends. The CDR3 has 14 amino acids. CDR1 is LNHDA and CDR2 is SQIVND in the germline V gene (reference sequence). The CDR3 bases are TGTGCCAGTAGAATTTCCGCCGTCGGGAGTGAAGCTTTCTTT. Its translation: CASRISAVGSEAFF.

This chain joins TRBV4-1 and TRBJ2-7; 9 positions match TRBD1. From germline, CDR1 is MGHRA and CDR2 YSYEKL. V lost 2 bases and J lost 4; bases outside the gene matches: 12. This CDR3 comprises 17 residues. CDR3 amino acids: CASSQITTGTGIYEQYF. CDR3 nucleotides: TGCGCCAGCAGCCAAATTACTACCGGGACAGGGATATACGAGCAGTACTTC.

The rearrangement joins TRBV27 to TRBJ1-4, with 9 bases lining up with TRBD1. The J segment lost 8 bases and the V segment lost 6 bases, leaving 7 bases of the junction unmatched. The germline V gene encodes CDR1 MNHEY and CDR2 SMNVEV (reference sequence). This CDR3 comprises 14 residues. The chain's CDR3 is CASRRGQGREKLFF. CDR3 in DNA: TGTGCCAGCAGGCGGGGACAGGGAAGGGAAAAACTGTTTTTT.

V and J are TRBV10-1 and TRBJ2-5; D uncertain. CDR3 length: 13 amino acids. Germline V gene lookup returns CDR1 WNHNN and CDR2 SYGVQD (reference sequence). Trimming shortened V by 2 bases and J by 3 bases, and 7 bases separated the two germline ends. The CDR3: CASSEAGEETQYF. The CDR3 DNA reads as TGCGCCAGCAGTGAGGCCGGTGAAGAGACCCAGTACTTC.

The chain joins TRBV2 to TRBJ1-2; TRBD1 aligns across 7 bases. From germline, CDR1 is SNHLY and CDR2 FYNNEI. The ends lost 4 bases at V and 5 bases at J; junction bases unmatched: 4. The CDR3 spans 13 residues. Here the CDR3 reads CASSAQGWYGYTF. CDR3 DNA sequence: TGTGCCAGCAGTGCACAGGGGTGGTATGGCTACACCTTC.

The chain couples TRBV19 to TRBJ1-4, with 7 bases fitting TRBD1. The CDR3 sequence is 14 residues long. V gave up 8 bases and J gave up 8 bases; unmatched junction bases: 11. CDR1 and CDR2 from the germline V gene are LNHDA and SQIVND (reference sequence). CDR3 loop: CASSAQGGLEKLFF. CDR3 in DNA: TGTGCCAGTTCCGCGCAGGGGGGATTGGAAAAACTGTTTTTT.

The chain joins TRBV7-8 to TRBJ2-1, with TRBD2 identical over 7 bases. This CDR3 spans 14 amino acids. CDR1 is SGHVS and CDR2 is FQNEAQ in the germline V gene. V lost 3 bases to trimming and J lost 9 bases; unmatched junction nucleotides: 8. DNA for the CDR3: TGTGCCAGCAGCTTCTCTGCGGGAGAGGTTGAGCAGTTCTTC. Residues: CASSFSAGEVEQFF.

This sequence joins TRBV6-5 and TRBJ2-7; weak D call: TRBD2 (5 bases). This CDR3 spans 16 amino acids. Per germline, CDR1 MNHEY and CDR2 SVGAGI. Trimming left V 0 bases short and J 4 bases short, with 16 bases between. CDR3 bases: TGTGCCAGCAGTTACTCGAGGGCTGGGGTACCGTACGAGCAGTACTTC. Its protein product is CASSYSRAGVPYEQYF.

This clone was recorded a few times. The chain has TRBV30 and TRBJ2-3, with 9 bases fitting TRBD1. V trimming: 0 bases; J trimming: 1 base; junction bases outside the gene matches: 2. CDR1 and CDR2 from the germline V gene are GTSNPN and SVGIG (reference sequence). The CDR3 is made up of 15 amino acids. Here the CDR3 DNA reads TGTGCCTGGAGTGTACAGGGGGCTGGCACAGATACGCAGTATTTT. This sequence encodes CAWSVQGAGTDTQYF.

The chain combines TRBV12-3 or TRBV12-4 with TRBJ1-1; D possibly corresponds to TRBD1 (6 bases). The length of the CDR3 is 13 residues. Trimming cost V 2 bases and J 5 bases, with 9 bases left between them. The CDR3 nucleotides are TGTGCCAGCAGTTTATTAGGGACAACTGAAGCTTTCTTT. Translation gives CASSLLGTTEAFF.

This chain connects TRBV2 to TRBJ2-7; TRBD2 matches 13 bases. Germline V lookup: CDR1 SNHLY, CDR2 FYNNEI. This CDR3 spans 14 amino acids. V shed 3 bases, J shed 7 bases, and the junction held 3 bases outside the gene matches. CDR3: CASSEGLAGQEQYF. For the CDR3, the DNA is TGTGCCAGCAGTGAGGGACTAGCGGGACAAGAGCAGTACTTC.

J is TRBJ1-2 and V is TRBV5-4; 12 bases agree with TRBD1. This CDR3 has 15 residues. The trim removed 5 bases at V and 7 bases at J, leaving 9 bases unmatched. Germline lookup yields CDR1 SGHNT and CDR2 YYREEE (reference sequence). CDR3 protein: CASSPRGQGALGYTF. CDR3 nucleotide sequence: TGTGCCAGCAGTCCAAGGGGACAGGGGGCTCTTGGCTACACCTTC.

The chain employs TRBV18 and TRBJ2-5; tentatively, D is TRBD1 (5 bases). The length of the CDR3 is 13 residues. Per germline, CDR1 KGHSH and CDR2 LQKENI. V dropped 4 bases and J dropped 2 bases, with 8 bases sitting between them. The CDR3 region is CASSRGRQETQYF. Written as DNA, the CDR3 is TGTGCCAGCTCACGGGGCCGACAAGAGACCCAGTACTTC.

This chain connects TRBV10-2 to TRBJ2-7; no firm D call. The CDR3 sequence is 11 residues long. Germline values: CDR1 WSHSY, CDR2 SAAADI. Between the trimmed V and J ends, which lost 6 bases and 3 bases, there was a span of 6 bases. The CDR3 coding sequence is TGCGCCAGCAGGAGTCACTACGAGCAGTACTTC. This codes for CASRSHYEQYF.